Below, 23 T cell receptor beta chains from the same sample are listed, as sequenced in a study of control samples from healthy donors and cancer patients. Produced via immunoSEQ multiplex PCR; TCRdb's table is partial and in-frame only. The sample lists about 410,000 clones, around 90% occurring once. Sequencing was carried out using PBMCs. The receptors come from a man aged 40-49 years with head and neck cancer.

The chain couples TRBV7-9 to TRBJ1-1; the match to TRBD1 covers 7 bases. J lost 1 base, V lost 5 bases, and 4 bases had no gene match. Per the germline V gene, CDR1 is SEHNR and CDR2 is FQNEAQ (reference sequence). This CDR3 spans 14 amino acids. CDR3 region: CASSLRTGNTEAFF. For the CDR3, the DNA is TGTGCCAGCAGCCTCCGGACAGGGAACACTGAAGCTTTCTTT.

The chain couples TRBV5-1 to TRBJ2-7; 7 bases line up with TRBD2. Germline CDR1 SGHRS, CDR2 YFSETQ. J gave up 2 bases and V 2 bases, and 10 bases lay outside the gene matches. The CDR3 consists of 16 residues. In DNA, the CDR3 is TGCGCCAGCAGCTTTGGAGCGGGGACGTCAGCCTACGAGCAGTACTTC. Residues: CASSFGAGTSAYEQYF.

V is TRBV10-1 and J is TRBJ2-3; D perhaps matches TRBD2 (5 bases). This CDR3 spans 15 amino acids. Deletions cut 2 bases from V and 2 bases from J, with 11 bases between. The germline V gene has CDR1 WNHNN and CDR2 SYGVQD (reference sequence). The CDR3 loop is CASSETSGFTDTQYF. The CDR3 DNA reads as TGCGCCAGCAGTGAGACAAGCGGATTCACAGATACGCAGTATTTT.

The chain couples TRBV28 to TRBJ2-5; D gene uncertain. The V gene's germline CDR1 is MDHEN and CDR2 SYDVKM. The CDR3 is 14 residues long. V lost 2 bases, J lost 5 bases, and 12 bases lay in between. The CDR3 loop is CASSLISGRETQYF. DNA for the CDR3: TGTGCCAGCAGTTTAATATCCGGAAGGGAGACCCAGTACTTC.

The V call is TRBV15, the J call TRBJ2-5; 12 bases are shared with TRBD2. Germline CDR1 LNHNV, CDR2 YYDKDF (reference sequence). The CDR3 is made up of 17 amino acids. V lost 0 bases to trimming and J lost 3 bases; unmatched junction nucleotides: 5. The CDR3 protein is CATSRDPLAGGEETQYF. In DNA form, the CDR3 reads TGTGCCACCAGCAGAGATCCCCTAGCGGGAGGGGAAGAGACCCAGTACTTC.

This chain joins TRBV19 and TRBJ2-1; D gene unclear. Trimming took off 6 bases at V and 6 bases at J, with 6 bases between the two ends. Germline CDR1 and CDR2: LNHDA and SQIVND (reference sequence). The CDR3 consists of 11 residues. Written as DNA, the CDR3 is TGTGCCAGTAGATGGGGCAATGAGCAGTTCTTC. Amino acids: CASRWGNEQFF.

There are a few counts of this clone. The rearrangement joins TRBV10-1 to TRBJ1-5; perhaps TRBD1 as D (6 bases). The CDR3 consists of 13 residues. V shed 6 bases and J shed 2 bases, with 8 bases lying between them. The germline gives CDR1 WNHNN, CDR2 SYGVQD (reference sequence). CDR3 region: CASRDSRNQPQHF. The CDR3 DNA sequence: TGCGCCAGCAGGGACAGTCGCAATCAGCCCCAGCATTTT.

The V and J genes are TRBV6-4 and TRBJ1-1; 7 bases are shared with TRBD1. The germline gives CDR1 MRHNA, CDR2 SNTAGT. The trim removed 6 bases at V and 3 bases at J, leaving 7 bases unmatched. The length of the CDR3 is 14 residues. CDR3: CASSKRDSDTEAFF. CDR3 bases: TGTGCCAGCAGCAAAAGGGACAGCGACACTGAAGCTTTCTTT.

The chain is built from TRBV6-5 and TRBJ2-7; D remains ambiguous. Trimming removed 0 bases at V and 7 bases at J, with 10 bases between. This CDR3 region has 13 residues. The germline gives CDR1 MNHEY, CDR2 SVGAGI. The chain's CDR3 is CASSYSSVWEQYF. In DNA, the CDR3 is TGTGCCAGCAGTTACTCGTCGGTGTGGGAGCAGTACTTC.

The chain joins TRBV19 to TRBJ2-5; 9 bases are shared with TRBD1. Unmatched junction bases numbered 6, after V lost 5 bases and J lost 2 bases. From germline, CDR1 is LNHDA and CDR2 SQIVND (reference sequence). The length of the CDR3 is 15 residues. CDR3 nucleotides: TGTGCCAGTAGTGCGGGACAGGGAGGACAAGAGACCCAGTACTTC. Translation: CASSAGQGGQETQYF.

This chain joins TRBV5-1 and TRBJ2-5, with 8 nucleotides matching TRBD2. The CDR3 consists of 16 residues. J lost 4 bases, V lost 2 bases, and 10 bases had no gene match. Germline V gene sequence: CDR1 SGHRS, CDR2 YFSETQ. The CDR3 region is CASSFKRELFGETQYF. The CDR3, as DNA: TGCGCCAGCAGCTTTAAGCGGGAGTTGTTTGGAGAGACCCAGTACTTC. Complete variable domain (other parts from reference TRBV5-1 and TRBJ2-5): KAGVTQTPRYLIKTRGQQVTLSCSPISGHRSVSWYQQTPGQGLQFLFEYFSETQRNKGNFPGRFSGRQFSNSRSEMNVSTLELGDSALYLCASSFKRELFGETQYFGPGTRLLVL.

This rearrangement joins TRBV4-3 to TRBJ1-5; tentative D call: TRBD1 (5 bases). The CDR3 spans 17 residues. Per germline, CDR1 LGHNA and CDR2 YSLEER. With 0 bases removed from V and 7 bases from J, the gap between germline ends came to 19 bases. This CDR3 is CASSQDRGGRGWQPQHF. CDR3 sequence (DNA): TGCGCCAGCAGCCAAGATAGGGGTGGGAGGGGATGGCAGCCCCAGCATTTT.

CDR3 in DNA: TGTGCCAGCAGTTTCTCCGCAAGCGGGGGGGGTGATACGCAGTATTTT. This encodes CASSFSASGGGDTQYF. The chain employs TRBV28 and TRBJ2-3, with 10 bases fitting TRBD2. V gave up 3 bases and J gave up 6 bases; unmatched junction bases: 9. The CDR3 extends over 16 amino acids. Germline assignment: CDR1 MDHEN and CDR2 SYDVKM.

V usage is TRBV5-1 and J usage is TRBJ1-2; TRBD1 might be the D (6 bases). V was cut by 0 bases and J by 7 bases, with 10 bases left in between. This CDR3 spans 13 amino acids. CDR1 and CDR2 (germline): SGHRS, YFSETQ. The CDR3 protein is CASSLEGGPGYTF. The CDR3 DNA reads as TGCGCCAGCAGCTTGGAGGGGGGGCCTGGCTACACCTTC.

This sequence joins TRBV30 and TRBJ1-1; D possibly corresponds to TRBD1 (5 bases). CDR1 and CDR2 (germline): GTSNPN, SVGIG (reference sequence). CDR3 length: 13 residues. The V and J ends lost 4 bases and 7 bases respectively, with 16 bases between them. The CDR3 coding sequence is TGTGCCTGGACCGGGACGACTTTTGGTGAAGCTTTCTTT. Translated: CAWTGTTFGEAFF.

The rearrangement links TRBV5-1 to TRBJ2-5; TRBD1 might be the D (5 bases). V shed 4 bases and J shed 0 bases, with 13 bases lying between them. Germline V CDR1 and CDR2: SGHRS, YFSETQ. This CDR3 has 15 residues. The CDR3: CASSVTMDNQETQYF. Written as DNA, the CDR3 is TGCGCCAGCAGCGTAACAATGGACAACCAAGAGACCCAGTACTTC. Variable domain in full (rest from reference TRBV5-1 and TRBJ2-5): KAGVTQTPRYLIKTRGQQVTLSCSPISGHRSVSWYQQTPGQGLQFLFEYFSETQRNKGNFPGRFSGRQFSNSRSEMNVSTLELGDSALYLCASSVTMDNQETQYFGPGTRLLVL.

The chain combines TRBV6-2 or TRBV6-3 with TRBJ2-1; D may match TRBD1 or TRBD2 (6 bases each). The ends were cut back, 0 bases at V and 10 bases at J, with 16 bases in the middle. Germline-derived CDR1 and CDR2 are MNHEY and SVGEGT. The CDR3 consists of 15 residues. CDR3 DNA sequence: TGTGCCAGCAGTTACTCACAGGGTTGGGGGGACGAGCAGTTCTTC. It codes for CASSYSQGWGDEQFF.

V is TRBV27 and J is TRBJ2-5; TRBD1 might be the D (6 bases). Looked up from germline, CDR1 is MNHEY and CDR2 is SMNVEV (reference sequence). The CDR3 covers 12 residues. V dropped 9 bases and J dropped 5 bases, with 13 bases sitting between them. The CDR3 sequence: CASVGAEETQYF. The DNA for the CDR3 is TGTGCCAGTGTGGGGGCGGAGGAGACCCAGTACTTC.

This sequence joins TRBV29-1 and TRBJ1-4; the match to TRBD1 covers 7 bases. V dropped 5 bases and J dropped 2; count of bases not matched to a gene: 8. Germline CDR1 SQVTM, CDR2 ANQGSEA. This CDR3 comprises 15 residues. DNA for the CDR3: TGCAGCGTTTCCCCACCGGGACAGACTAATGAAAAACTGTTTTTT. Residues: CSVSPPGQTNEKLFF.

The genes are TRBV6-6 and TRBJ2-3; tentative D call: TRBD2 (5 bases). There are 14 residues in the CDR3. Trimming removed 2 bases at V and 2 bases at J, with 8 bases between. In germline, CDR1 is MNHNY, CDR2 SVGAGI (reference sequence). CDR3 sequence: CASSYRGLTDTQYF. The CDR3 coding sequence is TGTGCCAGCAGTTACCGTGGACTCACAGATACGCAGTATTTT.

The CDR3 DNA follows: TGTGCCAGCAACCGACTAGCGGGCTCCTACAATGAGCAGTTCTTC. Residues: CASNRLAGSYNEQFF. J is TRBJ2-1 and V is TRBV13, with 10 bases aligning to TRBD2. J was trimmed by 0 bases and V by 7 bases; bases with no gene match: 3. Germline assignment: CDR1 PRHDT and CDR2 FYEKMQ (reference sequence). This CDR3 comprises 15 residues.

The genes are TRBV27 and TRBJ2-3; the D gene is possibly TRBD1 (5 bases). Trimming removed 3 bases from V and 12 bases from J, with 22 bases in between. CDR1 MNHEY and CDR2 SMNVEV come from the germline V gene (reference sequence). The CDR3 length is 15 residues. Here the CDR3 DNA reads TGTGCCAGCAGTTTTCGAATGGATGGGGCCGTACCTCAGTATTTT. This translates into CASSFRMDGAVPQYF.

The table lists this clone with a count of one. The chain has TRBV14 and TRBJ2-7; 10 nucleotides line up with TRBD1. This CDR3 is 14 amino acids long. Germline CDR1 and CDR2: SGHDN and FVKESK. Trimming cost V 2 bases and J 3 bases; bases outside gene matches: 1. The CDR3 nucleotides are TGTGCCAGCAGCCAAAGGACAGGGGGCTACGAGCAGTACTTC. Translation: CASSQRTGGYEQYF.